A selection of T cell receptor beta chains follows, all from one sample in a study of spatial heterogeneity in lung cancer. One entry per CDR3 protein, called by TCRdb with MiXCR from the 5' RACE reads. The sample contains about 100,000 distinct CDR3 sequences, 4.4% of which appear only once. The material sequenced was lung tumor tissue, taken at surgery. The receptors were gathered from a male donor with early-stage non-small cell lung cancer. Each CDR3 is given with its conserved first and last residue.

j_gene: TRBJ2-5; v_gene: TRBV10-3; CDR3aa: CATGGGLETQYF
j_gene: TRBJ2-4; v_gene: TRBV20-1; CDR3aa: CSAREGAAKNIQYF
j_gene: TRBJ1-2; v_gene: TRBV5-1; CDR3aa: CASSRDSSSSPYGYTF
j_gene: TRBJ2-3; v_gene: TRBV27; CDR3aa: CASTWGAGVDTDTQYF
j_gene: TRBJ1-2; v_gene: TRBV12-3/TRBV12-4; CDR3aa: CASSSQGRLGNYGYTF
j_gene: TRBJ2-7; v_gene: TRBV10-3; CDR3aa: CAISESHEQYF
j_gene: TRBJ1-5; v_gene: TRBV6-5; CDR3aa: CASRYQVNQPQHF
j_gene: TRBJ2-1; v_gene: TRBV25-1; CDR3aa: CASSAEATYNEQFF
j_gene: TRBJ1-4; v_gene: TRBV6-6; CDR3aa: CASSHRTGKLFF
j_gene: TRBJ2-5; v_gene: TRBV6-1; CDR3aa: CASRKDRGGETQYF
j_gene: TRBJ1-6; v_gene: TRBV7-9; CDR3aa: CASSPGHQGGDSPLHF
j_gene: TRBJ2-1; v_gene: TRBV23-1; CDR3aa: CASLQKTGTGVHEQFF
j_gene: TRBJ2-3; v_gene: TRBV20-1; CDR3aa: CSAPRGVTDTQYF
j_gene: TRBJ2-3; v_gene: TRBV28; CDR3aa: CASSHDRPDTQYF
j_gene: TRBJ2-5; v_gene: TRBV4-1; CDR3aa: CASSQVHNRQGTTQYF
j_gene: TRBJ1-5; v_gene: TRBV2; CDR3aa: CASSGMTTAQHF